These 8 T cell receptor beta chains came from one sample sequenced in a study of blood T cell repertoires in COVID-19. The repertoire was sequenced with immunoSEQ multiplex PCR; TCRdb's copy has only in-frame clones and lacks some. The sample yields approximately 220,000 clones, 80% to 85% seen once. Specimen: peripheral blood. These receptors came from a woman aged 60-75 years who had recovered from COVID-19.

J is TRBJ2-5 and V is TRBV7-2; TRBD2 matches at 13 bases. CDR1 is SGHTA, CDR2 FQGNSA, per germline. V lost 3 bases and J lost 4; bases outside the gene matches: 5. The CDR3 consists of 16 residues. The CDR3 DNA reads TGTGCCAGCAGCTTTCGACTAGCGGGGGGTGGAGAGACCCAGTACTTC. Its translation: CASSFRLAGGGETQYF.

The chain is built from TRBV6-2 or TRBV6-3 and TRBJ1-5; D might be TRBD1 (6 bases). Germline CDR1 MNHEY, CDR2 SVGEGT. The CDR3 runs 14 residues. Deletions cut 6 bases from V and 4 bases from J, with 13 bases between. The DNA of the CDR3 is TGTGCCAGCAGGCCTTGGGGGCGAAATCAGCCCCAGCATTTT. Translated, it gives CASRPWGRNQPQHF.

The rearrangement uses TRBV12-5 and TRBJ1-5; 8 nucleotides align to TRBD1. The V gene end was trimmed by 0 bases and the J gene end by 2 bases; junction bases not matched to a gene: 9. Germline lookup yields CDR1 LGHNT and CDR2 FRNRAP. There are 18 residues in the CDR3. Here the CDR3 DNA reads TGTGCTAGTGGTTTGGTACTGGGTACAGGGGGTCGCAATCAGCCCCAGCATTTT. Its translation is CASGLVLGTGGRNQPQHF.

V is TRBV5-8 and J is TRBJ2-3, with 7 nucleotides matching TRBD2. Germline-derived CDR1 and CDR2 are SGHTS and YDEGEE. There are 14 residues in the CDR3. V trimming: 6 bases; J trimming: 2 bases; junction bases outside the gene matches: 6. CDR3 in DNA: TGTGCCAGCATCGGGGCGGGGGTCACAGATACGCAGTATTTT. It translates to CASIGAGVTDTQYF.

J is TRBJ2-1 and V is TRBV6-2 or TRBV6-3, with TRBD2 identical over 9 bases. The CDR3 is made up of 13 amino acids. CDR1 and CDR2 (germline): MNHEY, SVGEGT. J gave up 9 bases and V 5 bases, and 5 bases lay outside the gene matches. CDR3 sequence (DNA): TGTGCCAGCAGTCTAGCGGGGCTGACTGAGCAGTTCTTC. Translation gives CASSLAGLTEQFF.

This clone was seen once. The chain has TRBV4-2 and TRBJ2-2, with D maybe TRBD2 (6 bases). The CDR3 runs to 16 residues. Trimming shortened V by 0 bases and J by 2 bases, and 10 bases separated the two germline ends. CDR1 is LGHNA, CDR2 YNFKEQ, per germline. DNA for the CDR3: TGTGCCAGCAGCCAAGAGCTAGCGCGAAACACCGGGGAGCTGTTTTTT. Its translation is CASSQELARNTGELFF.

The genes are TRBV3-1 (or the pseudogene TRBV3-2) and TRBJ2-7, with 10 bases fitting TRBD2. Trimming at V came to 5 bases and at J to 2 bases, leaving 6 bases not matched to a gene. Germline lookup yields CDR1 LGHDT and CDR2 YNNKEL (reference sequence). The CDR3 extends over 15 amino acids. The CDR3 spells CASSFSSGGAYEQYF. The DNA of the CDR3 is TGTGCCAGCAGCTTTTCGAGCGGGGGGGCCTACGAGCAGTACTTC.

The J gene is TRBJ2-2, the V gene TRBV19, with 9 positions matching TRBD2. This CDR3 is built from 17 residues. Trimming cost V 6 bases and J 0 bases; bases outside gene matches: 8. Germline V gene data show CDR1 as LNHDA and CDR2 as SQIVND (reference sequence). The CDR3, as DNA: TGTGCCAGTAGCTCCCCCCGACTAGCGGCGAACACCGGGGAGCTGTTTTTT. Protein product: CASSSPRLAANTGELFF.